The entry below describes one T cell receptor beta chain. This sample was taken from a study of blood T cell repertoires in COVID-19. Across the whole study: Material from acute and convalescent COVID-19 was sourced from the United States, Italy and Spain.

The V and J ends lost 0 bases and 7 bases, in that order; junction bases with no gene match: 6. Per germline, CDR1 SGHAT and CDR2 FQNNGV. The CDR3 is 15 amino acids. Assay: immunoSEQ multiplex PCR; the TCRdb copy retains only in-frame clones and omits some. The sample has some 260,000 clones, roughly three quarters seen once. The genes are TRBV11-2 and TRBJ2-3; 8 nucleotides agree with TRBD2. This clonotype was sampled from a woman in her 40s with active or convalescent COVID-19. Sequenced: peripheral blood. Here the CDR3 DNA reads TGTGCCAGCAGCTTAGAGCGGGGGGCTTCCCATACGCAGTATTTT. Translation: CASSLERGASHTQYF.